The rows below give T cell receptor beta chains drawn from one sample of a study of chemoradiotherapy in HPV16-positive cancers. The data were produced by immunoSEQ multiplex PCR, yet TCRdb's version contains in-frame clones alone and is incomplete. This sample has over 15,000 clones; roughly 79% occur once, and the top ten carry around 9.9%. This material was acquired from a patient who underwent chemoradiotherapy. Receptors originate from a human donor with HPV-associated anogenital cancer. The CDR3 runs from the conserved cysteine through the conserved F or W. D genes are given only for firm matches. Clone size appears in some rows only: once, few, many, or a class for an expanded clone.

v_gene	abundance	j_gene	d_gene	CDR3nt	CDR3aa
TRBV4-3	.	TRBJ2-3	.	TGCGCCAGCAGCCAAGTGGGGGCGACGTTTAGCACAGATACGCAGTATTTT	CASSQVGATFSTDTQYF
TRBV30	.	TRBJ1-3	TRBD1	TGTGCCTGGAGTCCCGGACAGGGCGTCACCATATATTTT	CAWSPGQGVTIYF
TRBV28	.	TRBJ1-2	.	TGTGCCAGCACTAAACAGGGATGGAGAAATGGCTACACCTTC	CASTKQGWRNGYTF
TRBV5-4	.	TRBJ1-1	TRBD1	TGTGCCAGCGGAAGGGGGCGGGGCACTGAAGCTTTCTTT	CASGRGRGTEAFF
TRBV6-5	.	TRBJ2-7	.	TGTGCCAGCAGCCCAGGCTTTACCTACGAGCAGTACTTC	CASSPGFTYEQYF
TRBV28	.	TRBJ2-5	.	TGTGCCAGCAGTATACGTCATGTGGGAGAGACCCAGTACTTC	CASSIRHVGETQYF
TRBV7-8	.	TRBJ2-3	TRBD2	TGTGCCAGCAGCTTATTTCTAGCGGGGGGGGAACCTTTCACAGATACGCAGTATTTT	CASSLFLAGGEPFTDTQYF
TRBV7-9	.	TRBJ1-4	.	TGTGCCAGCAGCCCTGGATGGGGGGGCGATGAAAAACTGTTTTTT	CASSPGWGGDEKLFF
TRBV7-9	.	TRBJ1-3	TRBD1	TGTGCCAGCAGCCAAGGGGACAGAATAGGAAACACCATATATTTT	CASSQGDRIGNTIYF
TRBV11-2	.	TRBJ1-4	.	TGTGCCAGCAGCTTAGAGATCTCCAATGAAAAACTGTTTTTT	CASSLEISNEKLFF
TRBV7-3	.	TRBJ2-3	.	TGTGCCAGCAGCGATAAAGGGGGAGGGACAGATACGCAGTATTTT	CASSDKGGGTDTQYF
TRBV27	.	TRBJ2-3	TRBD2	TGTGCCAGCAGCGACATCGGGGGGGCCACAGATACGCAGTATTTT	CASSDIGGATDTQYF
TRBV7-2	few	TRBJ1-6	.	TGTGCCAGCAGCTCGCAGACAGGACCCTCACGCTTT	CASSSQTGPSRF
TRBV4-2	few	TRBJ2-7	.	TGTGCCAGCAGCCAGGACAGATATCTGGGGGAGCAGTACTTC	CASSQDRYLGEQYF
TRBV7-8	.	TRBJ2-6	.	TGTGCAGCGACGGCCTTTTCTGGGGCCAACGTCCTGACTTTC	CAATAFSGANVLTF
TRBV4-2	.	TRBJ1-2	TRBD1	TGTGCCAGCAGCCAAGGGACAGGGTCTAACTATGGCTACACCTTC	CASSQGTGSNYGYTF
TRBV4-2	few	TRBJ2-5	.	TGTGCCAGCAGCCAAGATATACGGGAGACCCAGTACTTC	CASSQDIRETQYF
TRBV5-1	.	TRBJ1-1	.	TGCGCCAGCAACGAGCCGAACACTGAAGCTTTCTTT	CASNEPNTEAFF
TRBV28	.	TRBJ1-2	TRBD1	TGTGCCGCGGGGGACAGGGGATATGGCTACACCTTC	CAAGDRGYGYTF
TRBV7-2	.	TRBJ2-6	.	TGTGCCAGCAGCTACTCTGGGGCCAACGTCCTGACTTTC	CASSYSGANVLTF
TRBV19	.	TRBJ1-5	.	TGTGCCAGTAGTAGAAGGAATCAGCCCCAGCATTTT	CASSRRNQPQHF
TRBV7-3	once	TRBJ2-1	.	TGTGCCAGCAGCTTACAGGGGGGGCCATACAATGAGCAGTTCTTC	CASSLQGGPYNEQFF
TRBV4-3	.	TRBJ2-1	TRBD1	TGCGCCAGCAGCCCACAGGGGGGATATGAGGAGCAGTTCTTC	CASSPQGGYEEQFF
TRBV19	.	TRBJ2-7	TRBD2	TGTGCCAGTAGTAGGGCCGCCGGACTAGCGAATTACGAGCAGTACTTC	CASSRAAGLANYEQYF
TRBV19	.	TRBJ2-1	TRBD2	TGTGCCAGTAGTATTAAGCTAGCGGGGGAGCAGTTCTTC	CASSIKLAGEQFF
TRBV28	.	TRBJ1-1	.	TGTGCCAGCAGCGCACAGGGTACGAACACTGAAGCTTTCTTT	CASSAQGTNTEAFF
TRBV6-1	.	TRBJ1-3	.	TGTGCCAGCTGGGTAGCTGGAAACACCATATATTTT	CASWVAGNTIYF
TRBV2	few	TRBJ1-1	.	TGTGCCTACAAGGGGTGGAACACTGAAGCTTTCTTT	CAYKGWNTEAFF
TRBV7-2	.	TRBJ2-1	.	TGTGCCAGCAGCTTAGAAGTAGGGTACTACAATGAGCAGTTCTTC	CASSLEVGYYNEQFF
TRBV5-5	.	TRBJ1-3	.	TGTGCCAGCAGCCGCGAGAGGATCAGCTCTGGAAACACCATATATTTT	CASSRERISSGNTIYF
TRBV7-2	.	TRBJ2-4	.	TGTGCCAGCAGCTCGCAGGGTAACATTCAGTACTTC	CASSSQGNIQYF
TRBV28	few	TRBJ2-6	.	TGTGCCAGCAGTACCCTTGCCCGATTCCCTAGCGTCCTGACTTTC	CASSTLARFPSVLTF